One sample yielded the 6 T cell receptor beta chains listed below, sequenced in a study of control samples from healthy donors and cancer patients. The assay was immunoSEQ multiplex PCR, and TCRdb's table has in-frame clones only and misses some. The repertoire has over 90,000 clones, roughly 91% of them found once; the top ten carry about a fifth. Sequences were obtained from PBMCs. These receptors came from a man between 60 and 75 years old with lung cancer.

The rearrangement uses TRBV9 and TRBJ2-2; D is undetermined. Per the germline V gene, CDR1 is SGDLS and CDR2 is YYNGEE. The CDR3 loop spans 14 amino acids. Trimming took off 0 bases at V and 4 bases at J, with 7 bases between the two ends. The CDR3 DNA is TGTGCCAGCAGCGTAGATACCCGCACCGGGGAGCTGTTTTTT. Translated, it gives CASSVDTRTGELFF.

The chain combines TRBV5-1 with TRBJ2-7; no clear D gene. V was trimmed by 5 bases and J by 7 bases, leaving 16 bases between them. The CDR3 length is 13 residues. The germline gives CDR1 SGHRS, CDR2 YFSETQ. The CDR3 is CASSETPTQEQYV. CDR3 nucleotide sequence: TGCGCCAGCAGTGAGACCCCAACCCAGGAGCAGTACGTC.

V and J are TRBV18 and TRBJ1-5; 7 bases are a match to TRBD1. Unmatched junction bases numbered 5, after V lost 3 bases and J lost 3 bases. Looked up from germline, CDR1 is KGHSH and CDR2 is LQKENI. The CDR3 runs 15 residues. The CDR3 loop is CASSPSGQINQPQHF. CDR3 in DNA: TGTGCCAGCTCACCTTCGGGACAGATCAATCAGCCCCAGCATTTT.

As for this clone: Additional DNA sequences in this sample encode the identical CDR3. J is TRBJ2-2 and V is TRBV7-9, with a possible D match to TRBD2 (6 bases). CDR3 size: 16 residues. Germline V gene lookup returns CDR1 SEHNR and CDR2 FQNEAQ (reference sequence). Trimming removed 7 bases at V and 4 bases at J, with 19 bases between. CDR3 amino acids: CASNKAGGRGTGELFF. Here the CDR3 DNA reads TGTGCCAGCAACAAGGCCGGGGGTCGGGGCACCGGGGAGCTGTTTTTT.

V gene TRBV15 combines with J gene TRBJ1-4, with TRBD1 identical over 8 bases. CDR1 is LNHNV, CDR2 YYDKDF, per germline (reference sequence). The CDR3 has 17 amino acids. The V segment lost 1 base and the J segment 0 bases; nucleotides outside the gene matches: 4. For the CDR3, the DNA is TGTGCCACCAGCAGAGGGAGGACAGGGTCAACTAATGAAAAACTGTTTTTT. The encoded protein is CATSRGRTGSTNEKLFF.

The V call is TRBV27, the J call TRBJ1-2; 10 bases line up with TRBD1. The V and J ends lost 5 bases and 6 bases, in that order; junction bases with no gene match: 3. This CDR3 region has 13 residues. Germline V gene data show CDR1 as MNHEY and CDR2 as SMNVEV (reference sequence). CDR3 in amino acids: CASSHGQGDGYTF. CDR3 sequence (DNA): TGTGCCAGCAGTCATGGACAGGGGGATGGCTACACCTTC.